This section outlines one T cell receptor (beta chain) sequence together with its context. This entry belongs to a study of blood T cells in healthy people across ages. Next came a second PCR, run for about 7 to 12 cycles, which used a sample-barcoded 5' primer along with a J-beta primer mix. Individual samples furnished no less than 3 million CDR3-containing paired-end reads apiece. A single record per CDR3 protein comes from TCRdb applying MiXCR to the 5' RACE reads. In the table there are roughly 790,000 distinct CDR3 sequences, more than 40% of which are singletons. The sequence came from a woman aged 55-75 years in good health. Sequenced material: blood.

The CDR3, as DNA: TGCGCCAGCAGTCAGGACTTGGAAGAGACCCAGTACTTC. Translated, it gives CASSQDLEETQYF. V and J are TRBV4-3 and TRBJ2-5; a possible D gene is TRBD2 (5 bases). There are 13 residues in the CDR3. Trimming shortened V by 6 bases and J by 3 bases, and 11 bases separated the two germline ends. CDR1 is LGHNA and CDR2 is YSLEER in the germline V gene.